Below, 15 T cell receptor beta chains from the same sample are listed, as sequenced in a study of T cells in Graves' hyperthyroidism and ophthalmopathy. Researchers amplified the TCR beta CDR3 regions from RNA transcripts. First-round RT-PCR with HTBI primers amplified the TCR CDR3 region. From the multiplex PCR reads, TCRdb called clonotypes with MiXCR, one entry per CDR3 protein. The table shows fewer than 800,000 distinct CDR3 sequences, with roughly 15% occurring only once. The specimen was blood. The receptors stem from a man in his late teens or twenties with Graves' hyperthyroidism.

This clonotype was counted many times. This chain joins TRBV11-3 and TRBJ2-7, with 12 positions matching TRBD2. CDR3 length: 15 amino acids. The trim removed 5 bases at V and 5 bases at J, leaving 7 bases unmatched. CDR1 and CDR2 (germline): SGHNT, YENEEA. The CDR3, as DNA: TGTGCCAGCAGCCAGGCTAGCGGGAGGGAGAACGAGCAGTACTTC. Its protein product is CASSQASGRENEQYF.

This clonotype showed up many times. CDR3 bases: TGTGCCAGCAGGGGGACCGGGACTAGCGGGGGGAATGAGCAGTTCTTC. This encodes CASRGTGTSGGNEQFF. The chain carries TRBV2 and TRBJ2-1; 15 nucleotides agree with TRBD2. After removal of 6 bases from V and 7 bases from J, the junction contained 7 bases not matched to a gene. This CDR3 spans 16 amino acids. The V gene's germline CDR1 is SNHLY and CDR2 FYNNEI.

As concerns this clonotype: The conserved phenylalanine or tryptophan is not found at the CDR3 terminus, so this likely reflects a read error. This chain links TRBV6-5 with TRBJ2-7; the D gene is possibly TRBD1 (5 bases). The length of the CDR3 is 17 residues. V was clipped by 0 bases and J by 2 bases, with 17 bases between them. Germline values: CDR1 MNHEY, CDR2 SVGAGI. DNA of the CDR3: TGTGCCAGCAGTTACTCTGGCGCGCAGGGCATACCCTACGAGCAGTACCTC. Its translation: CASSYSGAQGIPYEQYL.

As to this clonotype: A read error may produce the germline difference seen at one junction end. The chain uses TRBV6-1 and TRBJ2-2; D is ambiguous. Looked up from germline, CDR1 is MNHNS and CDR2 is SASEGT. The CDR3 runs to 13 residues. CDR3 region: CVSSVSLTGELFF. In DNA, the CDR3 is TGTGTCAGCAGTGTTAGCTTAACCGGGGAGCTGTTTTTT.

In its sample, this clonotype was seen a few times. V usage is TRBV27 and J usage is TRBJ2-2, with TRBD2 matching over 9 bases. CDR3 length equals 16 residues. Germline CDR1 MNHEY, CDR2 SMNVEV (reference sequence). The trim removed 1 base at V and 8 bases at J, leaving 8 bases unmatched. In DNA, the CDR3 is TGTGCCAGCAGTTTATTGGCTAGCGGGATAACGGGGGAGCTGTTTTTT. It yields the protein CASSLLASGITGELFF.

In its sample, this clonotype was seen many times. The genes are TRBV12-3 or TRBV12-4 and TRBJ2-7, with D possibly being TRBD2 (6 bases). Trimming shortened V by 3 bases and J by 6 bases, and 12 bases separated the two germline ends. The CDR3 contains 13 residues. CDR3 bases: TGTGCCAGCAGTTTTGTGCGGGGAGGCGAGCAGTACTTC. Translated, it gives CASSFVRGGEQYF.

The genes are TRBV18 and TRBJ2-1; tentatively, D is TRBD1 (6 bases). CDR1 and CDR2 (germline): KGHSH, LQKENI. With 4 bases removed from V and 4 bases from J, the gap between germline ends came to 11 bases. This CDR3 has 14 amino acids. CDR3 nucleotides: TGTGCCAGCTCACGATGGGACACATACAATGAGCAGTTCTTC. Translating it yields CASSRWDTYNEQFF.

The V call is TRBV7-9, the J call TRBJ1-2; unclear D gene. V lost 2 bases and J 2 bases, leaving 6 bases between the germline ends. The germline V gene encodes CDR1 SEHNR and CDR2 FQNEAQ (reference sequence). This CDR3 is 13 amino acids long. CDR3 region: CASSLIENYGYTF. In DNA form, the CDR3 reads TGTGCCAGCAGCTTAATAGAGAACTATGGCTACACCTTC.

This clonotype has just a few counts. The CDR3 DNA reads as TGTGCCAGCAGTTTACCGGGACTAGCGGGAGCGTCAGAGACCCAGTACTTC. Translated: CASSLPGLAGASETQYF. This chain links TRBV28 with TRBJ2-5; TRBD2 agrees at 14 bases. Germline trimming cut 2 bases from V and 4 bases from J; bases unmatched to any gene: 6. CDR1 and CDR2 (germline): MDHEN, SYDVKM. There are 17 residues in the CDR3.

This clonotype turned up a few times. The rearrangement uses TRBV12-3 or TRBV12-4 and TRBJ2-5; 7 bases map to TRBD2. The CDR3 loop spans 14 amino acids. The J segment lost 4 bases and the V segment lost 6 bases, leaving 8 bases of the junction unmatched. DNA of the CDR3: TGTGCCAGCAGCCCAAACTGGGGGGGAGAGACCCAGTACTTC. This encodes CASSPNWGGETQYF.

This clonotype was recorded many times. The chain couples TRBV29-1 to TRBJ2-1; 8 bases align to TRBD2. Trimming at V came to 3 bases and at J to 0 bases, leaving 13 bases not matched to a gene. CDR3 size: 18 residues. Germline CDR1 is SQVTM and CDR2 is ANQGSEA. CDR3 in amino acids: CSVDGPSGWPSSYNEQFF. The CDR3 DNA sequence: TGCAGCGTTGATGGGCCTAGCGGGTGGCCGAGCTCCTACAATGAGCAGTTCTTC.

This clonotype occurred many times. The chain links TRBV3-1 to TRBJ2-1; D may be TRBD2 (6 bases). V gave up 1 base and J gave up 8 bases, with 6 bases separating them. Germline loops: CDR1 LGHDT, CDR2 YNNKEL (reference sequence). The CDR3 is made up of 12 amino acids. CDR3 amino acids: CASSQGRDEQFF. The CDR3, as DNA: TGTGCCAGCAGCCAAGGGAGGGATGAGCAGTTCTTC.

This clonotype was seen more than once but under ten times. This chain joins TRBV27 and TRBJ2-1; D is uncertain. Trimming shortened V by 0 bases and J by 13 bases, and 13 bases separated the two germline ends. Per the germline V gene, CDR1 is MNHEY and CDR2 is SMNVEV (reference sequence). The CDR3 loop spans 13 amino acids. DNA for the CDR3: TGTGCCAGCAGTTTATCGATGATGGTGGATCAGTTCTTC. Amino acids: CASSLSMMVDQFF.

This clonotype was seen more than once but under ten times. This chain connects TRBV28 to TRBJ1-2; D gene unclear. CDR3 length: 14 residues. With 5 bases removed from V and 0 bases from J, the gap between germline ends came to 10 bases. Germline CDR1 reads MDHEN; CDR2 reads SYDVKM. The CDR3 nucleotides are TGTGCCAGCAGTCCGCTACAAGCTAACTATGGCTACACCTTC. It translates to CASSPLQANYGYTF.

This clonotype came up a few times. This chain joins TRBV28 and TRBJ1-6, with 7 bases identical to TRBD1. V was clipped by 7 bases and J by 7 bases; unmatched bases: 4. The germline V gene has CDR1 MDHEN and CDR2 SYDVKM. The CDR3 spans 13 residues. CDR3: CASTRQGNSPLHF. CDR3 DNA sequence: TGTGCCAGCACTCGACAGGGCAATTCACCCCTCCACTTT.